The sequence of this T cell receptor beta chain was determined in a study of cytomegalovirus exposure and HLA in healthy donors (dated by TCRdb to between 2016 and 2019). Broadly, across the study: In an earlier analysis of approximately 640 of the donors, roughly 300 Gb of sequence data and 117 million unique TCR beta sequences from 180 million or so T cells were reported. The study used immunosequencing to profile the T cell repertoires of more than 650 subjects and linked those repertoires to cytomegalovirus serostatus. Among the roughly 400 genotyped donors, around 81% belonged to the genetic ancestry cluster associated with self-reported Caucasian donors. In a later genetic analysis, genome-wide SNP genotypes for about 55% of the 666 donors were used, and that subset was treated as a discovery cohort. Donor age, sex, ethnicity and CMV serostatus were compiled alongside the repertoire data. Among about 390 genotyped donors of the cohort, an average of about 240,000 unique TCR beta nucleotide sequences were sequenced per donor, roughly a sixth of them non-productive. An earlier analysis of several hundred of the donors applied high-throughput TCR beta sequencing to assess whether each TCR beta V gene segment acted as functional or pseudogenic. In addition to the first cohort of approximately 650 subjects, a separate validation cohort of 130 or so different subjects was used. Rather than using new phenotypic data, the later analysis identified candidate immune exposures from TCR beta sequences and from how often those sequences occurred across donors. About 5 DR-DQ haplotypes were handled as single units for association and clustering, since linkage in the cohort was strong. Every repertoire in the discovery cohort had been generated on one and the same sequencing platform. The study combined high-throughput TCR immunosequencing, statistical association of individual TCRs with disease status, and machine learning to predict cytomegalovirus infection status. An early release that covered about 640 HLA-typed donors contained 300 to 350 gigabases of sequencing data and tens of millions of unique TCR sequences. The aim of the study was to test whether cataloging public T cell receptors could identify signatures of past pathogen exposure. Typing coverage differed by locus: A, B, C, DRB1 and DQB1 were typed in roughly 629-640 donors, DQA1 in approximately 520, DPA1 in nearly 610, and DPB1 in just under 490. Both class I and class II loci were covered by HLA typing, at four-digit resolution. A later analysis re-examined previously published TCR beta repertoires from 500 to 700 donors and added high-resolution HLA genotyping to investigate patterns of TCR occurrence. Broader findings and caveats from the paper: In this cohort, only TCR beta chains were sequenced, and detectable features were limited by the absence of alpha or paired-chain data. Linkage disequilibrium might explain the correlated functional status among segregating V segments, but an unknown experimental factor could not be ruled out. In a later analysis, HLA-associated TCR beta chains were found to be more clonally expanded and to have lower generation probabilities than equally common non-associated chains. According to the authors, the approach could potentially be generalized to other disease states and immunological phenotypes. V-gene and J-gene trimming of TCR beta chains was associated with a missense DCLRE1C variant in a later genetic analysis, and the association was replicated in an independent cohort. In a later analysis, most CMV-associated TCR beta chains were found to appear HLA-restricted, with HLA associations seemingly driven largely by CMV exposure. Seventeen rarely observed V segments, including chromosome 9 orphons, were excluded from the earlier analysis of some 590 of the donors because counts were too low. Roughly uniform sequencing depth across donors was assumed in presence/absence analyses, although this assumption may not hold. A further reported finding was that TCR beta sequences accurately predicted the HLA-A and HLA-B alleles for most subjects in the first cohort. According to a later genetic analysis, donors in an Asian-associated ancestry cluster had fewer N-insertions in productive TCRs than the approximately 650-donor mean. In an earlier analysis of over 550 of the donors, most TCR beta V segments were observed in productive rearrangements about 87% or about 30% of the time, broadly matching IMGT annotations. Some IMGT-functional V segments, including TRBV6-2 and TRBV6-3, could not be told apart with the 87-base-pair reads, so those segments were excluded. HLA typing was unavailable for some donors at each locus, so association tests used only the typed subset. A few of the identified cytomegalovirus-associated TCR beta chains were confirmed in vitro to be specific for cytomegalovirus antigens. A later analysis associated about 17,000 TCR beta sequences with specific HLA alleles at a false discovery rate of 0.05. CMV serostatus was the only immune exposure information available for the cohort. A total of 164 TCR beta chains were listed by the study as associated with cytomegalovirus. While some public TCRs were present in many individuals, most TCR sequences turned up only very rarely across donors. When HLA alleles, especially DR and DQ, strongly co-occurred, TCR associations were difficult to assign to individual alleles. The sequencing pipeline was judged likely to have produced a cluster of highly shared sequence variants as a technical artifact. In a later analysis, TCR association rates were found to vary across HLA loci, with the most associated TCRs seen for DRB1 alleles and the fewest for HLA-C alleles. In a later analysis, several top co-occurrence clusters were reported to appear linked to parvovirus B19, influenza, CMV and Epstein-Barr virus. In both the original and validation cohorts, the classifier was reported to diagnose cytomegalovirus status with high specificity and sensitivity.

The cohort consisted of hundreds of healthy bone marrow donors. At the time of sampling, all cohort members were nominally healthy, though unrecorded immune exposures were likely present. The donor was CMV seronegative and was included in the group of a few hundred seronegative cohort members. A peripheral blood sample was provided by each donor, and peripheral blood mononuclear cells were used for TCR beta sequencing. Genomic DNA was extracted from the blood cell samples with the Qiagen DNeasy Blood Extraction Kit. As to this clone: The antigen it binds to is not known. Base qualities are not recorded, but no much larger clone differs from it by a single base.

V is pared back by 3 bases and J by 7 bases, with 20 bases lying between the germline termini. CDR3 length: 16 amino acids, cysteine to phenylalanine. The DNA shown is the 48-base CDR3, in frame from base 1. From the germline V gene, CDR1 is SGHDT and CDR2 is YYEEEE. The method behind the library was the immunoSEQ multiplex PCR assay. The multiplex PCR relied on a mix of 60 forward primers for TCR Vbeta segments and 13 reverse primers for TCR Jbeta segments. A multiplex PCR assay on genomic DNA amplified the CDR3 region of rearranged TCR beta genes. On the Illumina HiSeq System, the amplified TCR beta libraries were sequenced as 87-base-pair reads. The authors' analysis ran thus. A later analysis tallied some 79 million unique TCR beta chains across the 700 or so repertoires, and some 10 million of those chains were shared by two or more donors. A nearest-neighbor algorithm error-corrected the raw reads and collapsed the reads into unique sequences, merging closely related sequences to remove PCR and sequencing errors. Alignment of CDR3 sequences to IMGT reference sequences was used to assign V, D and J gene segments. Each retained sequence needed at least a six-nucleotide match to both a V gene segment and a J gene segment. A rearrangement was called productive if the CDR3 had no stop codons and remained in frame with V and J, and every other rearrangement was called non-productive. CDR3 was defined according to IMGT convention as the region running from the second conserved V-encoded cysteine to the conserved J-encoded phenylalanine. The earlier analysis of some 580 of the donors excluded any sequence lacking an unambiguous match to a single V gene segment. An earlier analysis of some 500 of the donors classified V segments as functional when productive rearrangements were above 56.7% and as segregating when the standard deviation between donors was above 5%. A statistical classification framework was built for diagnosing cytomegalovirus status from the catalog of TCR beta chain sequences. In a later analysis, TCR nucleotide sequences were compared against IMGT/GENE-DB human TR gene sequences so that V and J genes could be assigned. Using the TCRdist pipeline, a later analysis assigned CDR3 sequences along with most-parsimonious VDJ recombination scenarios. In a later analysis, each TCR beta chain was defined by its CDR3 amino acid sequence together with its V-gene family, and reads without a unique V-gene family were excluded. In a later analysis, some 600 highly shared, low-generation-probability nucleotide sequences were removed to address suspected cross-contamination and a sequencing artifact. In a later analysis, a clonal expansion index was calculated for each public chain from normalized within-repertoire ranks of inferred template counts. In a later analysis, generation probabilities were computed with a VDJ recombination model fitted to out-of-frame rearrangements, and the resulting probabilities were checked against IGoR. In a later analysis, TCR-TCR, TCR-HLA and TCR-CMV co-occurrence was scored with hypergeometric tests, and a repertoire-size bias correction was applied to TCR pairs. A later analysis estimated false discovery rates by permuting HLA or CMV assignments 20 times. In a later analysis, co-occurring TCRs were grouped using DBSCAN, with TCRdist sequence similarity added in when clustering inside HLA-allele-positive subsets. Co-occurrence clustering excluded repertoires with fewer than 30,000 or more than 120,000 public chains, plus five with anomalous nucleotide sharing. TCRdb retrieved this table from immuneACCESS and kept in-frame rearrangements only. Not all clones are present; in checked studies, unresolved V genes account for under half, and no reason is known for the remainder. V, J and clone size reflect that table, while D and trimming were determined from the DNA. Across this sample there are around 130,000 clones, with approximately 80% seen only once. The ten largest clonotypes hold 3% to 3.5% of the sample.

The origin of this receptor is a male donor in good health and CMV-seronegative. The sequencing sample was made of PBMCs. The chain joins TRBV5-6 to TRBJ2-1; a weak D assignment points to TRBD1 (5 bases agree). The base sequence is TGTGCCAGCAGCTGGCCCCGAGTCGGTAGGGGTAATGAGCAGTTCTTC. This yields the protein CASSWPRVGRGNEQFF.